This T cell receptor (beta chain) was found in a study of cytomegalovirus exposure and HLA in healthy donors. Study-wide background: The 110 or so validation repertoires used a platform that matched the one used for the approximately 700 first-cohort repertoires, as a later analysis reported. Whole-study results and caveats: The authors enumerated roughly 180 TCR beta chains as linked to cytomegalovirus. It was confirmed in vitro that three of the CMV-associated chains were specific for CMV antigens. A later analysis found first-cohort TCR clusters tended to co-occur in the 130 or so validation repertoires.

CDR1 and CDR2 from the germline V gene are GTSNPN and SVGIG (reference sequence). V shed 2 bases and J 4 bases; nucleotides not matched to a gene: 5. The length of the CDR3 is 15 residues. Using immunoSEQ multiplex PCR, the repertoire was profiled, and TCRdb retains in-frame clones only, with some absent. Counted here are 200,000 to 250,000 clones, 87% occurring once; the ten biggest clones make up more than 10%. Regarding this clone: Its antigen remains unknown.

The sequenced sample consisted of PBMCs. The chain employs TRBV30 and TRBJ2-1; 10 positions match TRBD2. This TCR was sampled from a man younger than 35 in good health and CMV-seropositive. CDR3 DNA: TGTGCCTGGAGTCTTGGGACTAGCGTTTACAATGAGCAGTTCTTC. Translation: CAWSLGTSVYNEQFF.